The TCR beta chain under discussion was sequenced for a study of blood T cell repertoires in COVID-19. Per the authors' pipeline: Counts of nucleated cells, estimated from reference gene primer amplification, were obtained. Some clones are missing from TCRdb's copy, which holds only in-frame ones; the method was immunoSEQ multiplex PCR. That table supplies the V and J calls and clone size; D and trimming were determined from the DNA. There are a few hundred thousand clones in the sample; approximately 89% occur only once, and around 3.9% lies in the top ten. The table lists this clone with a count of one. The CDR3 covers 15 residues. The germline gives CDR1 LNHDA, CDR2 SQIVND (reference sequence). V was clipped by 5 bases and J by 4 bases; unmatched bases: 9. Patients from Seattle were sampled longitudinally, starting during active infection.

The sample consisted of peripheral blood. The sequence was collected from an older woman with COVID-19, enrolled during active disease. The genes are TRBV19 and TRBJ1-2; the match to TRBD1 covers 8 bases. CDR3 protein: CASSLQGASSYGYTF. As DNA, the CDR3 is TGTGCCAGTAGTCTTCAGGGGGCCTCGTCCTATGGCTACACCTTC.